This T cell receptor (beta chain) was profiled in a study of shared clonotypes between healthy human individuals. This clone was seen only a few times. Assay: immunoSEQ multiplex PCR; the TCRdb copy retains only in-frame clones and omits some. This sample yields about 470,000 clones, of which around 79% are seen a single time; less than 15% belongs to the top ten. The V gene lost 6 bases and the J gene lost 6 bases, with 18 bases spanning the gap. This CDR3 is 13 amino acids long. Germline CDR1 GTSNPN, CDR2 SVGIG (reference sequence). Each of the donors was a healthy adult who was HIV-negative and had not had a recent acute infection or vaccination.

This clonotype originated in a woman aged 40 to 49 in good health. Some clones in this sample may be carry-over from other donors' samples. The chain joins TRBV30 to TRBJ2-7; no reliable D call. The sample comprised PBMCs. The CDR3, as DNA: TGTGCCTGTCAGCCCGATATTTGGGGCGAGCAGTACTTC. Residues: CACQPDIWGEQYF.